The entry that follows covers one T cell receptor beta chain sequence. Antigen unknown. The sample originates from a study of T cell responses to AZD1222 COVID-19 vaccine. General study points: Clonal diversity was possibly underestimated, and the donors were mostly white British, with more females. Close to half of spike-specific TCRs reportedly recognize unmutated variant regions. CD4 TCRs covered the whole spike, strongest at regions 160-218 and 743-854. At study baseline, merely six AZD1222 recipients were seropositive.

Assay used: immunoSEQ multiplex PCR; TCRdb lists only in-frame clones, some missing. The table shows over 45,000 clones, with 85% occurring only once. The origin of this receptor is an adult in good health. Sequencing was performed on peripheral blood, taken on day 0 of MenACWY control vaccination.

The CDR3 DNA reads as TGTGCCACCAGTGACCCAGGGACAGGGGGCAACACCGGGGAGCTGTTTTTT. Translated: CATSDPGTGGNTGELFF. This chain connects TRBV24-1 to TRBJ2-2; 12 positions match TRBD1. This CDR3 spans 17 amino acids. Germline lookup yields CDR1 KGHDR and CDR2 SFDVKD. V was pared by 4 bases and J by 2 bases, with 4 bases of the junction left unmatched.